One sample yielded the 18 T cell receptor beta chains listed below, sequenced in a study of blood T cell repertoires in COVID-19. Here immunoSEQ multiplex PCR was the method, and the copy in TCRdb shows in-frame clones only, minus some. The sample lists around 360,000 clones, approximately 89% occurring once. Sample: peripheral blood. The receptors here all came from a woman between 25 and 40 years old with COVID-19, enrolled during active disease.

CDR3 sequence (DNA): TGTGCCTGGAGTGTAAACAGCCCGAACACTGAAGCTTTCTTT. It specifies CAWSVNSPNTEAFF. V usage is TRBV30 and J usage is TRBJ1-1, with no clear D. The CDR3 runs to 14 residues. The V gene lost 0 bases and the J gene lost 1 base, with 9 bases spanning the gap. The germline gives CDR1 GTSNPN, CDR2 SVGIG (reference sequence).

The chain uses TRBV4-3 and TRBJ1-1; no definite D call. There are 13 residues in the CDR3. V lost 0 bases, J lost 14 bases, and 16 bases lay in between. Looked up from germline, CDR1 is LGHNA and CDR2 is YSLEER. CDR3 in amino acids: CASSQDAAEVAFF. For the CDR3, the DNA is TGCGCCAGCAGCCAAGACGCAGCGGAGGTGGCGTTCTTT.

The CDR3 region is CASRGTGTGELFF. In nucleotides, the CDR3 is TGTGCCAGCCGAGGGACAGGCACCGGGGAGCTGTTTTTT. The rearrangement uses TRBV14 and TRBJ2-2, with 8 positions matching TRBD1. The V segment lost 8 bases and the J segment 4 bases; nucleotides outside the gene matches: 3. Per germline, CDR1 SGHDN and CDR2 FVKESK. The CDR3 length is 13 residues.

The chain carries TRBV10-3 and TRBJ1-5; possibly TRBD1 for D (5 bases). The CDR3 consists of 14 residues. V was clipped by 2 bases and J by 3 bases, with 8 bases between them. Germline lookup yields CDR1 ENHRY and CDR2 SYGVKD. Written as DNA, the CDR3 is TGTGCCATCAGTGAGGGAGGGGCCAATCAGCCCCAGCATTTT. It codes for CAISEGGANQPQHF.

V is TRBV18 and J is TRBJ1-4; no reliable D call. V was cut by 3 bases and J by 0 bases, with 8 bases left in between. CDR1 and CDR2 (germline): KGHSH, LQKENI. The CDR3 contains 15 residues. The CDR3 sequence is CASSPGDSTNEKLFF. The DNA for the CDR3 is TGTGCCAGCTCACCTGGAGATTCAACTAATGAAAAACTGTTTTTT. The whole variable domain, remainder taken from reference TRBV18 and TRBJ1-4, is NAGVMQNPRHLVRRRGQEARLRCSPMKGHSHVYWYRQLPEEGLKFMVYLQKENIIDESGMPKERFSAEFPKEGPSILRIQQVVRGDSAAYFCASSPGDSTNEKLFFGSGTQLSVL.

This chain joins TRBV3-1 (or the pseudogene TRBV3-2) and TRBJ2-3; D is undetermined. This CDR3 contains 16 residues. From germline, CDR1 is LGHDT and CDR2 YNNKEL (reference sequence). Trimming cost V 1 base and J 6 bases, with 17 bases left between them. The CDR3 region has the DNA TGTGCCAGCAGCCAAGTAGCCTTCGGCTGGATGGATACGCAGTATTTT. It codes for CASSQVAFGWMDTQYF.

This chain connects TRBV20-1 to TRBJ2-3; tentatively, D is TRBD2 (6 bases). The CDR3 runs to 14 residues. V lost 3 bases and J lost 2, with 12 bases in between. Germline assignment: CDR1 DFQATT and CDR2 SNEGSKA (reference sequence). CDR3 bases: TGCAGTGCTAGTGACGGGACTGACACAGATACGCAGTATTTT. As protein: CSASDGTDTDTQYF.

V usage is TRBV14 and J usage is TRBJ2-1; 13 bases agree with TRBD2. Germline V gene data show CDR1 as SGHDN and CDR2 as FVKESK. The CDR3 has 16 amino acids. Trimming cost V 5 bases and J 7 bases; bases outside gene matches: 8. The CDR3 DNA follows: TGTGCCAGCAGCTCGAAGACTAGCGGGAGGATTAATGAGCAGTTCTTC. Translated: CASSSKTSGRINEQFF.

Here the CDR3 DNA reads TGTGCCAGCAGTTACTCGACCGTCAGGGGGGATTACGAGCAGTACTTC. This codes for CASSYSTVRGDYEQYF. V gene TRBV6-2 or TRBV6-3 combines with J gene TRBJ2-7, with TRBD1 as a possible D gene (7 bases). This CDR3 comprises 16 residues. Germline CDR1 is MNHEY and CDR2 is SVGEGT. Deletions cut 0 bases from V and 4 bases from J, with 16 bases between.

The chain carries TRBV5-1 and TRBJ2-7, with D possibly being TRBD2 (8 bases). CDR1 is SGHRS, CDR2 YFSETQ, per germline. The CDR3 has 15 residues. With 4 bases removed from V and 3 bases from J, the gap between germline ends came to 17 bases. The DNA of the CDR3 is TGCGCCAGCAGCCGGGAGGGACAGCGTTACTACGAGCAGTACTTC. Translation: CASSREGQRYYEQYF.

This rearrangement joins TRBV30 to TRBJ2-1; the match to TRBD2 covers 7 bases. Germline assignment: CDR1 GTSNPN and CDR2 SVGIG (reference sequence). This CDR3 has 16 residues. V was pared by 4 bases and J by 7 bases, with 16 bases of the junction left unmatched. Here the CDR3 DNA reads TGTGCCTGGACCGTCCGAATGGCGGGAGTTAGGAATGAGCAGTTCTTC. Amino acid sequence: CAWTVRMAGVRNEQFF.

This chain connects TRBV5-4 to TRBJ2-1; 10 positions agree with TRBD2. With V trimmed by 0 bases and J by 4 bases, 1 base remained unmatched. Germline V gene lookup returns CDR1 SGHNT and CDR2 YYREEE (reference sequence). The CDR3 covers 15 residues. The CDR3 region is CASSLGSGRYNEQFF. The CDR3 coding sequence is TGTGCCAGCAGCTTGGGTAGCGGGAGGTACAATGAGCAGTTCTTC.

The chain combines TRBV9 with TRBJ1-5, with D unresolved. This CDR3 region has 15 residues. Germline V gene lookup returns CDR1 SGDLS and CDR2 YYNGEE. V was cut by 4 bases and J by 7 bases, with 18 bases left in between. CDR3 residues: CASSPSGRVDQPQHF. The DNA for the CDR3 is TGTGCCAGCAGCCCCTCGGGGAGGGTCGACCAGCCCCAGCATTTT. The full variable domain, rest sourced from reference TRBV9 and TRBJ1-5, is DSGVTQTPKHLITATGQRVTLRCSPRSGDLSVYWYQQSLDQGLQFLIQYYNGEERAKGNILERFSAQQFPDLHSELNLSSLELGDSALYFCASSPSGRVDQPQHFGDGTRLSIL.

This clone was seen a single time. The J gene is TRBJ2-7, the V gene TRBV12-3 or TRBV12-4; D remains ambiguous. This CDR3 contains 13 residues. V was clipped by 1 base and J by 3 bases, with 7 bases between them. The CDR3 region has the DNA TGTGCCAGCAGTTTAGGGCGGTACTACGAGCAGTACTTC. Translated, it gives CASSLGRYYEQYF.

The chain is built from TRBV24-1 and TRBJ1-5, with 7 bases aligning to TRBD1. The CDR3 spans 15 residues. The germline CDR1 and CDR2 sequences are KGHDR and SFDVKD. V lost 3 bases, J lost 0 bases, and 1 base stayed unmatched. The CDR3 sequence is CATSDTGDSNQPQHF. CDR3 nucleotide sequence: TGTGCCACCAGTGATACAGGGGATAGCAATCAGCCCCAGCATTTT.

The CDR3 nucleotides are TGTGCCAGCAGCTTAGGCGTAGGTGCTGACACGGATGAGCAGTTCTTC. It is translated as CASSLGVGADTDEQFF. The chain uses TRBV11-3 and TRBJ2-1; D is unclear. This CDR3 comprises 16 residues. From germline, CDR1 is SGHNT and CDR2 YENEEA. V was clipped by 1 base and J by 8 bases, with 18 bases between them.

The chain recombines TRBV19 with TRBJ2-7; 11 nucleotides align to TRBD2. Trimming at V came to 6 bases and at J to 4 bases, leaving 5 bases not matched to a gene. From germline, CDR1 is LNHDA and CDR2 SQIVND (reference sequence). The CDR3 runs 14 residues. The CDR3 DNA reads as TGTGCCAGTAGGACTAGCGGGACAAATTACGAGCAGTACTTC. Its translation is CASRTSGTNYEQYF.

CDR3 in DNA: TGTGCCAGCAGTAAGCCTCCAGGGTTGCGGGAAGCTTTCTTT. It translates to CASSKPPGLREAFF. The V call is TRBV7-9, the J call TRBJ1-1; D is perhaps TRBD1 (5 bases). This CDR3 region has 14 residues. V lost 6 bases and J 8 bases, leaving 19 bases between the germline ends. Germline-derived CDR1 and CDR2 are SEHNR and FQNEAQ (reference sequence).